This TCR beta chain was identified during a study of T cell repertoires in cytomegalovirus infection (dated by TCRdb to about 2019). The study in broad terms: The HLA type of each donor mattered for the analysis, because public TCR beta signatures pointed to carriage of CMV infection along with the matching HLA type.

About this clonotype itself: Its recognized antigen is unknown. No much larger clone is present one base from it, and per-base qualities are unavailable.

Study-wide findings and limitations: The ex vivo response was dominated by HLA-C-restricted CMV-specific TCR beta clonotypes, and the single most frequent clonotype in two of eight donors was supplied by these HLA-C-restricted clonotypes. In both this cohort and an independent cohort of over 350 donors, the cumulative frequency of public TCR beta family members distinguished carriers of CMV infection plus the relevant HLA type.

The reads were generated on an Illumina HiSeq 1500. The public reads were quality trimmed at Q25 with fastp and then assembled into clones with MiXCR by TCRdb, keeping productive beta chains. Rows with a matching CDR3 protein are joined into one entry that keeps the most common DNA and genes. Present in this sample are some 180,000 distinct CDR3 sequences, roughly a sixth of which were seen just once. The top ten clonotypes cover 25% of the sample. Cut back by 3 bases and 2 bases, the V and J ends lie 12 bases apart. Based on the germline V gene (reference sequence), the CDR1 and CDR2 sequences are MNHEY and SMNVEV. The CDR3, cysteine through phenylalanine, is 15 amino acids long. The read is trimmed to its CDR3 DNA, 45 bases read in frame from base 1.

Sequencing was performed on CD8+ T cells from PBMCs. The chain joins TRBV27 to TRBJ2-3, with the D segment identity uncertain. This sequence originates from a human donor in good health (CMV status not recorded). Some clones in this sample may be carry-over from other donors' samples. CDR3 sequence: CASSFVRSFTDTQYF. The nucleotide sequence reads TGTGCCAGCAGTTTCGTCAGGTCTTTCACAGATACGCAGTATTTT.